This T cell receptor (beta chain) comes out of a study of blood T cell repertoires in COVID-19 (dated by TCRdb to the early 2020s). About the study as a whole: Collaborator samples came from the United States, Italy and Spain and covered acute and convalescent phases of COVID-19. The prospective study material was composed of cDNA or gDNA derived from T cells, B-cell-depleted T cells, or PBMCs. The dataset comprised deeply sampled blood TCRbeta repertoires from subjects exposed to, actively infected with, or recovered from COVID-19. The repertoires were released in a freely available public database meant as a resource for research on the immune response to SARS-CoV-2. Samples came from the ongoing ImmuneRACE study (first 160 participants) plus 1,254 subjects from 6 global collaborators. Nearly every sample came with metadata listing a de-identified subject ID, COVID-19 status, age in years and sex. Where HLA class I and class II types were available, the types were taken from metadata supplied by the sample provider, not from assay-based typing.

Study-level results and caveats: How much clinical and demographic metadata was included differed by source and by participant, and the metadata was provided uncurated.

Enrolling through a virtual design, the prospective study's participants ranged in age from roughly 18 to 95 years and lived across roughly 23 United States geographic areas. To assign participants to cohorts, the prospective study relied on clinical history that participants themselves reported in a screening survey and a study questionnaire. Recovered participants in ImmuneRACE Cohort 3 were defined by two consecutive negative NP/OP PCR tests, clearance by a healthcare professional, or resolution of symptoms. Mobile phlebotomists in the prospective study collected whole blood, serum and a nasopharyngeal or oropharyngeal swab from every participant. Over an approximately 2-month period, participants in the prospective study had the option of providing additional blood draws and questionnaires. Before DNA extraction, prospective study blood samples were shipped either frozen or at room temperature.

The immunoSEQ Assay, a bias-controlled multiplex PCR, was used to amplify TCRbeta CDR3 regions from genomic DNA. In the authors' own workflow: Within the assay, amplification of reference gene primers was used to estimate how many nucleated cells each sample contained. To quantify the absolute abundance of each unique TCRbeta CDR3 rearrangement, sequence reads were collapsed and filtered. Productive Simpson clonality was computed per sample as the square root of Simpson's diversity index over productive rearrangements. TCRdb holds this immuneACCESS table with in-frame rearrangements only. Some clones are missing; in checked studies, unresolved V genes explain under half, and the rest has no known cause. The V and J calls and the clone size are those of that table, but D and trimming were determined from the DNA. The sample records around 250,000 clones, around 86% of which are singletons. The ten top clones hold over 2% of the sample.

Concerning this clone: Its antigen remains unidentified. No much larger clone is present one base from it, and per-base qualities are unavailable.

Sample: PBMCs or T cells enriched from blood (not recorded which). The clonotype was recovered from a woman aged 50 to 60 who had recovered from COVID-19.

The base sequence is TGCGCCAGCAGCCAGGACCGGGGTAACCGGGATGAGCAGTTCTTC. Protein translation: CASSQDRGNRDEQFF. The rearrangement combines TRBV4-1 with TRBJ2-1; a tentative D match to TRBD2 spans 5 bases. According to the germline V gene, CDR1 reads MGHRA and CDR2 reads YSYEKL. The CDR3 measures 15 amino acids from cysteine to phenylalanine. The DNA shown is the 45-base CDR3, in frame from base 1. V is reduced by 3 bases and J by 8 bases, leaving a spacing of 17 bases between them.